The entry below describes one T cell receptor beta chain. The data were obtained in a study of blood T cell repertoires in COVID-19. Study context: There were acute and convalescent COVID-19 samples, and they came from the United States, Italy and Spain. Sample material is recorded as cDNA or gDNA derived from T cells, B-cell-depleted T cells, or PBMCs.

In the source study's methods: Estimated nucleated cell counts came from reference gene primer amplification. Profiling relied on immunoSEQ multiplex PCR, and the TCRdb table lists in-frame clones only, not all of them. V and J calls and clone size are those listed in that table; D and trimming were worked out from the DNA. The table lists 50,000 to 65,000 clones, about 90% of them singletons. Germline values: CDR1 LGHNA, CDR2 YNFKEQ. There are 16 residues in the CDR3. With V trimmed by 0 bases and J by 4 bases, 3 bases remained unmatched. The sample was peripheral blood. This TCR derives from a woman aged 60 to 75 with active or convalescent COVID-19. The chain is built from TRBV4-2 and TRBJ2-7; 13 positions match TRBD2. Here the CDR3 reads CASSQETSGGSYEQYF. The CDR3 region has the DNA TGTGCCAGCAGCCAAGAGACTAGCGGGGGGTCATACGAGCAGTACTTC.